A selection of T cell receptor beta chains follows, all from one sample in a study of shared clonotypes between healthy human individuals. This table comes from immunoSEQ multiplex PCR, and its TCRdb copy is limited to in-frame clones, with some not included. The sample comprises about 2.3 million clones, approximately 95% of which are singletons, and 0.35% to 0.45% rests with the top ten. The sample comprised naive CD4+ T cells from PBMCs. The receptors originated from a man in his late teens or twenties in good health. Some clones in this sample may be carry-over from other donors' samples. Both conserved end residues are part of each CDR3. A D gene is named only where the DNA matches it firmly. The size field is filled for only some rows; it gives once, few, many or a size class.

>TRBJ2-3|NA|NA|TRBV21-1
TGTGCCAGCAGCAAAAAGGCGGGAGGGGGCACAGATACGCAGTATTTT
CASSKKAGGGTDTQYF
>TRBJ2-7|NA|TRBD2|TRBV19
TGTGCCTCCTCGGGGGGTGAAAACTCCTACGAGCAGTACTTC
CASSGGENSYEQYF
>TRBJ1-2|NA|NA|TRBV28
TGTGCCAGCAGTCAGGACACGCCAAATAGGGGGTGGGGCTACACCTTC
CASSQDTPNRGWGYTF
>TRBJ2-1|NA|NA|TRBV10-3
TGTGCCATCAGAACCAGCGGTAGCCCCTACAATGAGCAGTTCTTC
CAIRTSGSPYNEQFF
>TRBJ1-1|few|NA|TRBV13
TGTGCCAGCAGCTTAGGCGCGAGGGTGATCGCTGAAGCTTTCTTT
CASSLGARVIAEAFF
>TRBJ2-5|few|NA|TRBV7-9
TGTGCCAGCAGCGCCTCTAGGGGTCAGGCAGAGACCCAGTACTTC
CASSASRGQAETQYF
>TRBJ1-1|NA|NA|TRBV6-1
TGTGCCAGCAGCGGGGACTTAAGAGCGAACACTGAAGCTTTCTTT
CASSGDLRANTEAFF
>TRBJ2-1|NA|NA|TRBV28
TGTGCCAGCAGGACTCAGAGGGATGAGCAGTTCTTC
CASRTQRDEQFF
>TRBJ1-1|NA|TRBD1|TRBV11-2
TGTGCCAGCAGCTTAGATTGGCGGACAGGGTTATATGCGGACACTGAAGCTTTCTTT
CASSLDWRTGLYADTEAFF
>TRBJ2-7|NA|TRBD1|TRBV28
TGTGCCAGCACCACTCCGGACAGGTCCCGTGGGTACTTC
CASTTPDRSRGYF
>TRBJ2-1|NA|NA|TRBV5-6
TGTGCCAGCAGCGAGGACGGGGGCACTTACAATGAGCAGTTCTTC
CASSEDGGTYNEQFF
>TRBJ1-2|once|NA|TRBV2
TGTGCCAGCAGGGAAGACATTTCACATGGCTACACCTTC
CASREDISHGYTF
>TRBJ2-1|NA|TRBD2|TRBV13
TGTGCCAGCAGCCCCGGACTAGCGGGAGGGCCAGGGGCGGGTGAGCAGTTCTTC
CASSPGLAGGPGAGEQFF
>TRBJ2-7|once|TRBD2|TRBV6-6
TGTGCCAGCAGTTCACCACCGGGGGGTAAGGGGAACGAGCAGTACTTC
CASSSPPGGKGNEQYF
>TRBJ1-1|NA|TRBD1|TRBV5-4
TGTGCCAGCAGCTACGGACAGGGGCAGGTGAACACTGAAGCTTTCTTT
CASSYGQGQVNTEAFF
>TRBJ1-3|NA|NA|TRBV10-3
TGTGCCATTAGCTACTCTGGAAACACCATATATTTT
CAISYSGNTIYF
>TRBJ2-7|NA|TRBD2|TRBV28
TGTGCCAGCAGTCAACCTAGCGGGGTACCCTACGAGCAGTACTTC
CASSQPSGVPYEQYF
>TRBJ1-1|NA|NA|TRBV6-5
TGTGCCAGCACTCGTTCGACAGTGAACACTGAAGCTTTCTTT
CASTRSTVNTEAFF
>TRBJ2-1|NA|TRBD2|TRBV5-1
TGCGCCAGCAGCTTGAATTGGGGAGGGGATGAGCAGTTCTTC
CASSLNWGGDEQFF
>TRBJ2-2|NA|NA|TRBV29-1
TGCAGCGTTGGGCCCGCTCAGTCTTCACCCGGGGAGCTGTTTTTT
CSVGPAQSSPGELFF
>TRBJ2-1|once|TRBD2|TRBV11-2
TGTGCCAGCAGGGACCCTAGCGGCGCCTACAATGAGCAGTTCTTC
CASRDPSGAYNEQFF
>TRBJ2-3|NA|NA|TRBV7-9
TGTGCCAGCAGCTTAAGTTCGGGTACTAGCACAGATACGCAGTATTTT
CASSLSSGTSTDTQYF
>TRBJ2-7|NA|TRBD2|TRBV10-2
TGCGCCAGCAGTGTTTTGGCGGGAGGTTCCTACGAGCAGTACTTC
CASSVLAGGSYEQYF
>TRBJ2-7|once|NA|TRBV4-1
TGCGCCAGCAGCCAAAAATCGTCCGAACTAGCTGTATACGAGCAGTACTTC
CASSQKSSELAVYEQYF